Shown below are 21 T cell receptor beta chains from a single sample sequenced in a study of shared clonotypes between healthy human individuals. Assay used: immunoSEQ multiplex PCR; TCRdb lists only in-frame clones, some missing. The data show approximately 840,000 clones, approximately 96% seen once. Terminally differentiated effector memory CD45RA+ cells were excluded from the naive CD8 cells, which were CD45RO-negative and positively selected for CCR7. Material: naive CD8+ T cells sorted from blood. The receptors originated from a man aged 30-40 years in good health.

This chain joins TRBV18 and TRBJ2-1; TRBD1 might be the D (5 bases). CDR1 is KGHSH, CDR2 LQKENI, per germline. CDR3 length equals 14 residues. V lost 2 bases and J lost 2, with 7 bases in between. CDR3 protein: CASSPETAYNEQFF. The CDR3 nucleotides are TGTGCCAGCTCACCAGAGACAGCCTACAATGAGCAGTTCTTC. Combining the CDR3 with reference TRBV18 and TRBJ2-1 gives the whole variable domain NAGVMQNPRHLVRRRGQEARLRCSPMKGHSHVYWYRQLPEEGLKFMVYLQKENIIDESGMPKERFSAEFPKEGPSILRIQQVVRGDSAAYFCASSPETAYNEQFFGPGTRLTVL.

The rearrangement joins TRBV11-2 to TRBJ1-3; D gene uncertain. The CDR3 contains 17 residues. V lost 5 bases and J lost 0, with 17 bases in between. Germline loops: CDR1 SGHAT, CDR2 FQNNGV. CDR3 sequence (DNA): TGTGCCAGCAGCCCCCTCGACATCGGTTACTCTGGAAACACCATATATTTT. Its translation is CASSPLDIGYSGNTIYF.

This chain joins TRBV9 and TRBJ2-3; no clear D gene. Germline loops: CDR1 SGDLS, CDR2 YYNGEE. The CDR3 sequence is 16 residues long. The germline V and J ends were trimmed by 0 bases and 0 bases, with 11 bases remaining between them. This CDR3 reads CASSVGRRSSTDTQYF. The CDR3 DNA reads as TGTGCCAGCAGCGTAGGAAGGCGGTCTAGCACAGATACGCAGTATTTT.

For the CDR3, the DNA is TGTGCCAGCAGCGGTGGGACTAGCGGGACCCCCGGGGCCTACAATGAGCAGTTCTTC. It encodes CASSGGTSGTPGAYNEQFF. The V and J genes are TRBV7-6 and TRBJ2-1; 13 nucleotides align to TRBD2. Germline CDR1 SGHVS, CDR2 FNYEAQ. Germline trimming cut 5 bases from V and 2 bases from J; bases unmatched to any gene: 12. CDR3 length: 19 amino acids.

This clone showed up just a few times. This chain links TRBV28 with TRBJ1-5; 8 bases fit TRBD1. V lost 7 bases and J lost 0; bases outside the gene matches: 8. This CDR3 comprises 16 residues. Germline CDR1 and CDR2: MDHEN and SYDVKM. The CDR3, as DNA: TGTGCCAGCACCGGACAGGGAGCATATAGCAATCAGCCCCAGCATTTT. Protein: CASTGQGAYSNQPQHF.

J is TRBJ2-5 and V is TRBV10-2, with 12 bases aligning to TRBD2. This CDR3 contains 16 residues. J gave up 5 bases and V 0 bases, and 4 bases lay outside the gene matches. Germline CDR1 is WSHSY and CDR2 is SAAADI. CDR3 in amino acids: CASSESTSGSLETQYF. The CDR3 DNA is TGCGCCAGCAGTGAGTCGACTAGCGGGAGCCTGGAGACCCAGTACTTC.

The chain employs TRBV7-2 and TRBJ2-3; 13 bases line up with TRBD2. Germline CDR1 SGHTA, CDR2 FQGNSA. The CDR3 runs 19 residues. Unmatched junction bases numbered 11, after V lost 4 bases and J lost 1 base. CDR3 in DNA: TGTGCCAGCAGCTCCGGACTAGCGGGGGCTGGTTACGGCACAGATACGCAGTATTTT. Protein: CASSSGLAGAGYGTDTQYF.

This chain connects TRBV11-2 to TRBJ2-3, with D possibly matching TRBD2 (5 bases). The CDR3 contains 17 residues. The V end lost 4 bases, the J end lost 2 bases, and 19 bases lay between the germline ends. The germline V gene encodes CDR1 SGHAT and CDR2 FQNNGV. The CDR3 region is CASSSRGAVFSTDTQYF. In nucleotides, the CDR3 is TGTGCCAGCAGCTCCCGGGGAGCAGTATTCTCCACAGATACGCAGTATTTT.

V and J are TRBV7-6 and TRBJ2-3; 9 bases are a match to TRBD2. Trimming at V came to 5 bases and at J to 0 bases, leaving 3 bases not matched to a gene. Per the germline V gene, CDR1 is SGHVS and CDR2 is FNYEAQ. The CDR3 spans 15 residues. The CDR3 DNA reads TGTGCCAGCAGCCCTCTAGCGGGAAGCACAGATACGCAGTATTTT. It translates to CASSPLAGSTDTQYF.

V gene TRBV7-9 combines with J gene TRBJ1-1; TRBD1 agrees at 10 bases. Per germline, CDR1 SEHNR and CDR2 FQNEAQ (reference sequence). V dropped 4 bases and J dropped 0; count of bases not matched to a gene: 14. The CDR3 totals 19 residues. Here the CDR3 reads CASSSPSPRDRGMNTEAFF. CDR3 DNA: TGTGCCAGCAGCTCACCCAGTCCCCGGGACAGGGGCATGAACACTGAAGCTTTCTTT.

This chain uses TRBV7-8 with TRBJ2-3; D is possibly TRBD1 (7 bases). The CDR3 is made up of 16 amino acids. From germline, CDR1 is SGHVS and CDR2 FQNEAQ. The V end was cut by 1 base, the J end by 0 bases, with 11 bases between. CDR3 in DNA: TGTGCCAGCAGCTTAGGTGCGGGACAGAGCACAGATACGCAGTATTTT. Its translation is CASSLGAGQSTDTQYF.

J is TRBJ2-5 and V is TRBV20-1; TRBD2 is a possible D gene (5 bases). The CDR3 totals 11 residues. V was clipped by 6 bases and J by 5 bases, with 10 bases between them. Germline V gene sequence: CDR1 DFQATT, CDR2 SNEGSKA (reference sequence). The CDR3 nucleotides are TGCAGTGCGAAGCGAGGGGAGACCCAGTACTTC. Encoded protein: CSAKRGETQYF.

This chain links TRBV4-1 with TRBJ2-7, with D possibly TRBD2 on 6 matching bases. The CDR3 is made up of 15 amino acids. CDR1 and CDR2 from the germline V gene are MGHRA and YSYEKL. The V end was cut by 1 base, the J end by 2 bases, with 12 bases between. The chain's CDR3 is CASSQASGPTYEQYF. Here the CDR3 DNA reads TGCGCCAGCAGCCAAGCGAGCGGGCCAACCTACGAGCAGTACTTC.

The chain recombines TRBV7-9 with TRBJ1-5; no reliable D call. V lost 3 bases and J 6 bases, leaving 9 bases between the germline ends. Germline loops: CDR1 SEHNR, CDR2 FQNEAQ (reference sequence). The CDR3 contains 13 residues. DNA of the CDR3: TGTGCCAGCAGCTTGTCTCGGGGTCAGCCCCAGCATTTT. Amino acids: CASSLSRGQPQHF.

The chain uses TRBV5-5 and TRBJ2-7; 14 nucleotides align to TRBD2. This CDR3 has 17 amino acids. The germline gives CDR1 SGHKS, CDR2 YYEKEE (reference sequence). The J segment lost 5 bases and the V segment lost 1 base, leaving 8 bases of the junction unmatched. CDR3 sequence reads: CASSLRTSGRISNEQYF. The DNA of the CDR3 is TGTGCCAGCAGCTTGCGGACTAGCGGGAGGATAAGCAACGAGCAGTACTTC.

The rearrangement links TRBV11-2 to TRBJ2-7; D is unresolved. CDR3 size: 13 residues. Deletions cut 2 bases from V and 3 bases from J, with 8 bases between. CDR1 SGHAT and CDR2 FQNNGV come from the germline V gene. The CDR3 region has the DNA TGTGCCAGCAGCTTAACCCCGATCTACGAGCAGTACTTC. Its protein product is CASSLTPIYEQYF.

V gene TRBV28 combines with J gene TRBJ2-1, with a weak D call TRBD1 (5 bases). Trimming shortened V by 5 bases and J by 9 bases, and 8 bases separated the two germline ends. This CDR3 comprises 11 residues. Germline CDR1 MDHEN, CDR2 SYDVKM. CDR3 sequence: CASSQGSEQFF. DNA for the CDR3: TGTGCCAGCAGTCAGGGCAGTGAGCAGTTCTTC.

This clone came up once. This chain connects TRBV27 to TRBJ2-3, with TRBD2 identical over 11 bases. The germline CDR1 and CDR2 sequences are MNHEY and SMNVEV (reference sequence). There are 16 residues in the CDR3. The trim removed 7 bases at V and 0 bases at J, leaving 6 bases unmatched. The CDR3 region has the DNA TGTGCCAGCACCGGGACTAGCGGAGGGAGCACAGATACGCAGTATTTT. The encoded protein is CASTGTSGGSTDTQYF.

This chain links TRBV2 with TRBJ2-7, with D possibly being TRBD1 or TRBD2 (5 bases each). Trimming pared 5 bases from V and 3 bases from J, leaving 17 bases between. The CDR3 is 15 amino acids. Germline CDR1 reads SNHLY; CDR2 reads FYNNEI. In DNA form, the CDR3 reads TGTGCCAGCAGTCCAGGCCGGGGCGGTAGCTACGAGCAGTACTTC. This encodes CASSPGRGGSYEQYF.

The chain uses TRBV28 and TRBJ2-7, with 7 bases matching TRBD2. The J segment lost 4 bases and the V segment lost 3 bases, leaving 6 bases of the junction unmatched. The CDR3 spans 14 residues. Germline CDR1 reads MDHEN; CDR2 reads SYDVKM. In nucleotides, the CDR3 is TGTGCCAGCAGTTTCTCGCGGGAGATATACGAGCAGTACTTC. Translating it yields CASSFSREIYEQYF.

The J gene is TRBJ1-4, the V gene TRBV2; 7 positions agree with TRBD1. V trimming: 7 bases; J trimming: 6 bases; junction bases outside the gene matches: 8. CDR3 size: 14 residues. Germline V lookup: CDR1 SNHLY, CDR2 FYNNEI. CDR3 in DNA: TGTGCCAGCAACGGGAGGGGGCTCGATGAAAAACTGTTTTTT. Translated: CASNGRGLDEKLFF.